Presented here are 16 T cell receptor beta chains from one specimen sequenced in a study of T cell responses to AZD1222 COVID-19 vaccine. The data were produced by immunoSEQ multiplex PCR, yet TCRdb's version contains in-frame clones alone and is incomplete. The sample includes some 170,000 clones, 85% to 95% seen only once; the top ten take under 1.1%. Sequences were derived from peripheral blood, sampled 28 days after the second dose of the MenACWY control vaccine. The origin of the receptors is an adult who received the MenACWY meningococcal vaccine as a control.

The genes are TRBV19 and TRBJ2-1; 10 positions match TRBD2. CDR1 and CDR2 from the germline V gene are LNHDA and SQIVND (reference sequence). V shed 3 bases, J shed 0 bases, and the junction held 5 bases outside the gene matches. The CDR3 has 17 residues. CDR3 amino acids: CASSILSGGASYNEQFF. The CDR3 nucleotides read TGTGCCAGTAGTATTTTGAGCGGGGGGGCCTCCTACAATGAGCAGTTCTTC.

V gene TRBV7-9 combines with J gene TRBJ1-4; 9 bases are shared with TRBD1. CDR1 and CDR2 (germline): SEHNR, FQNEAQ (reference sequence). V was pared by 7 bases and J by 5 bases, with 5 bases of the junction left unmatched. This CDR3 region has 14 residues. CDR3 bases: TGTGCCAGCAAAGCGACAGGGGGGAATGAAAAACTGTTTTTT. Translating it yields CASKATGGNEKLFF.

The chain combines TRBV19 with TRBJ1-3; D uncertain. The CDR3 loop spans 12 amino acids. V was trimmed by 8 bases and J by 3 bases, leaving 8 bases between them. Per germline, CDR1 LNHDA and CDR2 SQIVND (reference sequence). CDR3 coding DNA: TGTGCCAGTCGCCCCAGTGGAAACACCATATATTTT. As protein: CASRPSGNTIYF.

In its sample, this clone was seen a few times. This rearrangement joins TRBV7-6 to TRBJ2-7, with 7 bases matching TRBD1. Germline CDR1 SGHVS, CDR2 FNYEAQ. With 1 base clipped from V and 0 bases from J, the junction kept 6 bases outside the gene matches. The CDR3 consists of 16 residues. In nucleotides, the CDR3 is TGTGCCAGCAGCTTAGGTAACAGGGGAAGCTCCTACGAGCAGTACTTC. Its translation: CASSLGNRGSSYEQYF.

The chain is built from TRBV3-1 (or the pseudogene TRBV3-2) and TRBJ2-6; a possible D gene is TRBD2 (5 bases). Trimming shortened V by 3 bases and J by 1 base, and 7 bases separated the two germline ends. From germline, CDR1 is LGHDT and CDR2 YNNKEL (reference sequence). The CDR3 contains 15 residues. CDR3 coding DNA: TGTGCCAGCAGCCATCGCGGGTCTGGGGCCAACGTCCTGACTTTC. Its translation is CASSHRGSGANVLTF.

V and J are TRBV29-1 and TRBJ1-3; 8 nucleotides match TRBD1. The V gene end was trimmed by 7 bases and the J gene end by 6 bases; junction bases not matched to a gene: 17. CDR3 length: 16 residues. Germline V CDR1 and CDR2: SQVTM, ANQGSEA. DNA for the CDR3: TGCAGCGCTGTCCCCCAAGGACAGGGAATGAAAAACACCATATATTTT. Translated: CSAVPQGQGMKNTIYF. Drawing the rest from reference TRBV29-1 and TRBJ1-3, the complete variable domain is SAVISQKPSRDICQRGTSLTIQCQVDSQVTMMFWYRQQPGQSLTLIATANQGSEATYESGFVIDKFPISRPNLTFSTLTVSNMSPEDSSIYLCSAVPQGQGMKNTIYFGEGSWLTVV.

The chain carries TRBV13 and TRBJ1-4; D remains unclear. Germline assignment: CDR1 PRHDT and CDR2 FYEKMQ (reference sequence). V was clipped by 4 bases and J by 8 bases, with 14 bases between them. The CDR3 extends over 14 amino acids. The CDR3 sequence: CASSSQLQGEKLFF. For the CDR3, the DNA is TGTGCCAGCAGCTCCCAGTTACAAGGGGAAAAACTGTTTTTT.

This chain uses TRBV19 with TRBJ2-3; 9 bases are shared with TRBD2. Germline V gives CDR1 LNHDA, CDR2 SQIVND (reference sequence). V lost 8 bases to trimming and J lost 4 bases; unmatched junction nucleotides: 10. The CDR3 has 15 residues. The CDR3 protein is CASQDSGGSSDTQYF. In nucleotides, the CDR3 is TGTGCCAGTCAAGATAGCGGGGGTTCCTCAGATACGCAGTATTTT.

The chain combines TRBV5-1 with TRBJ2-7, with D maybe TRBD1 (6 bases). Germline V lookup: CDR1 SGHRS, CDR2 YFSETQ. The V end was cut by 7 bases, the J end by 6 bases, with 20 bases between. CDR3 length equals 14 residues. The CDR3 loop reads CASVGEQGLGEQYF. The CDR3, as DNA: TGCGCCAGCGTCGGGGAACAGGGATTGGGCGAGCAGTACTTC.

This sequence joins TRBV6-2 or TRBV6-3 and TRBJ1-4; possible D gene TRBD1, 5 bases. V was pared by 2 bases and J by 8 bases, with 15 bases between. Germline CDR1 and CDR2: MNHEY and SVGEGT. This CDR3 has 15 amino acids. The CDR3 region is CASSYRDLSREKLFF. CDR3 DNA: TGTGCCAGCAGTTACCGGGACCTTAGTAGGGAAAAACTGTTTTTT.

A word on this clone: Other DNA sequences of this sample code for an identical CDR3. The chain joins TRBV5-1 to TRBJ1-2; unclear D gene. Germline values: CDR1 SGHRS, CDR2 YFSETQ. This CDR3 comprises 14 residues. V was clipped by 4 bases and J by 0 bases, with 10 bases between them. CDR3 protein: CASSLGQANYGYTF. CDR3 nucleotide sequence: TGCGCCAGCAGCCTAGGCCAAGCTAACTATGGCTACACCTTC.

The chain has TRBV5-4 and TRBJ2-7; 8 bases fit TRBD1. Germline-derived CDR1 and CDR2 are SGHNT and YYREEE (reference sequence). The CDR3 consists of 15 residues. V lost 5 bases, J lost 2 bases, and 9 bases stayed unmatched. CDR3 amino acids: CASSPAGTGAYEQYF. CDR3 sequence (DNA): TGTGCCAGCAGTCCTGCCGGGACAGGTGCCTACGAGCAGTACTTC.

The V and J genes are TRBV28 and TRBJ1-6; no definite D call. The CDR3 runs 15 residues. Trimming removed 2 bases at V and 7 bases at J, with 12 bases between. Germline V CDR1 and CDR2: MDHEN, SYDVKM. CDR3 nucleotides: TGTGCCAGCAGTTTACCGACACCGCGCAATTCACCCCTCCACTTT. This sequence encodes CASSLPTPRNSPLHF.

The chain carries TRBV2 and TRBJ1-1; possible D gene TRBD1, 6 bases. Germline-derived CDR1 and CDR2 are SNHLY and FYNNEI. Between the trimmed V and J ends, which lost 3 bases and 4 bases, there was a span of 12 bases. This CDR3 comprises 14 residues. The CDR3 DNA sequence: TGTGCCAGCAGTGAGGAGGGGGGAACCACTGAAGCTTTCTTT. Its translation is CASSEEGGTTEAFF.

The chain is built from TRBV11-2 and TRBJ1-2, with 7 nucleotides matching TRBD1. V lost 5 bases, J lost 4 bases, and 4 bases stayed unmatched. The CDR3 contains 13 residues. The germline gives CDR1 SGHAT, CDR2 FQNNGV. CDR3 nucleotides: TGTGCCAGCAGCCCCGGGACAGTCTATGGCTACACCTTC. Translated, it gives CASSPGTVYGYTF.

The V call is TRBV6-6, the J call TRBJ1-2, with unresolved D. The CDR3 length is 12 residues. The V gene lost 6 bases and the J gene lost 8 bases, with 13 bases spanning the gap. The V gene's germline CDR1 is MNHNY and CDR2 SVGAGI (reference sequence). The CDR3 DNA reads TGTGCCAGCAGGCCTGGACGTCGGGGCTACACCTTC. It specifies CASRPGRRGYTF.